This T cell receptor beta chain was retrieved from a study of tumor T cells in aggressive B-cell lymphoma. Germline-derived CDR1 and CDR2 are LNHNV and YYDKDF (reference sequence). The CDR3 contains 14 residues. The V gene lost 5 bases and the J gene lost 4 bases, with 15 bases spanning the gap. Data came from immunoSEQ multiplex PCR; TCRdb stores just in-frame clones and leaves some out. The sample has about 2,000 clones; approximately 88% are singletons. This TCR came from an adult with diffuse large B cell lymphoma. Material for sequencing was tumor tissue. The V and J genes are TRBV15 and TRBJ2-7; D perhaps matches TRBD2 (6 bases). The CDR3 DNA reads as TGTGCCACCAGCCGGCCGGGAGAGAAGTACGAGCAGTACTTC. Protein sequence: CATSRPGEKYEQYF. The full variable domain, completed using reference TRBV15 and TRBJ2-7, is DAMVIQNPRYQVTQFGKPVTLSCSQTLNHNVMYWYQQKSSQAPKLLFHYYDKDFNNEADTPDNFQSRRPNTSFCFLDIRSPGLGDTAMYLCATSRPGEKYEQYFGPGTRLTVT.